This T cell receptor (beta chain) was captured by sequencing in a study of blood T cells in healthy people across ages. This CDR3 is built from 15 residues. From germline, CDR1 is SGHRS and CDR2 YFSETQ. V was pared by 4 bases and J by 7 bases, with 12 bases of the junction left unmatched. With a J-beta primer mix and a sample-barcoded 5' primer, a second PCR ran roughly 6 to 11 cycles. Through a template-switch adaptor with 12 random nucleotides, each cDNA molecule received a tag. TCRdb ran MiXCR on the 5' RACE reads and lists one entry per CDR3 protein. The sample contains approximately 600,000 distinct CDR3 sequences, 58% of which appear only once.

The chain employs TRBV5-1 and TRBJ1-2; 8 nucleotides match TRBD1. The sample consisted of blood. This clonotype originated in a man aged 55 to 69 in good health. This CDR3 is CASSGTRRGHGGYTF. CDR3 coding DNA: TGCGCCAGCAGCGGGACCCGCAGGGGGCATGGTGGCTACACCTTC.